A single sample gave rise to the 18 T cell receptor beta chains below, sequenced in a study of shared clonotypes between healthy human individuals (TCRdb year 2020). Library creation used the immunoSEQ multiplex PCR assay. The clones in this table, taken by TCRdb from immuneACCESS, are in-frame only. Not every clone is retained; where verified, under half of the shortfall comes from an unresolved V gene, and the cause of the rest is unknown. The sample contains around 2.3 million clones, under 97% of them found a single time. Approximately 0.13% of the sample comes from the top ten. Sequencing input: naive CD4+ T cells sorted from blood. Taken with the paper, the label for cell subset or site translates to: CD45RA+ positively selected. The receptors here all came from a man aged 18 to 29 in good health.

Written as DNA, the CDR3 is TGTGCCAGCAGCTTAGGAGCCATGGACGGGGAAAAACTGTTTTTT. This sequence encodes CASSLGAMDGEKLFF. The chain couples TRBV11-2 to TRBJ1-4; D is uncertain. Germline lookup yields CDR1 SGHAT and CDR2 FQNNGV. This CDR3 has 15 residues. The V end was cut by 1 base, the J end by 8 bases, with 14 bases between.

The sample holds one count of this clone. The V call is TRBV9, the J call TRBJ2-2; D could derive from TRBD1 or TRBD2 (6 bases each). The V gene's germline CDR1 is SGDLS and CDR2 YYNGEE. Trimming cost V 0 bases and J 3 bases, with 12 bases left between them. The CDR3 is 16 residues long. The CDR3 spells CASSVGAGGHTGELFF. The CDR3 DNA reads TGTGCCAGCAGCGTAGGTGCCGGGGGCCACACCGGGGAGCTGTTTTTT.

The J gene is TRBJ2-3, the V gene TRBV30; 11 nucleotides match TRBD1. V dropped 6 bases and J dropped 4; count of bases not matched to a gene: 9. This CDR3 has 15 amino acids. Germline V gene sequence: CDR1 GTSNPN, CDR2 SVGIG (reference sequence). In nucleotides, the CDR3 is TGTGCCTGCACCACCGGGACAGGGGGTCCAGATACGCAGTATTTT. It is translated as CACTTGTGGPDTQYF.

CDR3: CASSVGGGNYNEQFF. CDR3 nucleotide sequence: TGTGCCAGCAGCGTAGGGGGCGGGAACTACAATGAGCAGTTCTTC. The V call is TRBV9, the J call TRBJ2-1; a weak D match, TRBD2 (6 bases). V lost 0 bases, J lost 3 bases, and 10 bases lay in between. This CDR3 is 15 amino acids long. From germline, CDR1 is SGDLS and CDR2 YYNGEE.

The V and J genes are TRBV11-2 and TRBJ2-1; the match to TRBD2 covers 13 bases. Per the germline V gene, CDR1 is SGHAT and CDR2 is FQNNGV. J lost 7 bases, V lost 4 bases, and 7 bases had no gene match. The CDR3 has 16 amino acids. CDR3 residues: CASSSLPGLAGNEQFF. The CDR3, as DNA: TGTGCCAGCAGCTCCCTTCCGGGACTAGCGGGGAATGAGCAGTTCTTC.

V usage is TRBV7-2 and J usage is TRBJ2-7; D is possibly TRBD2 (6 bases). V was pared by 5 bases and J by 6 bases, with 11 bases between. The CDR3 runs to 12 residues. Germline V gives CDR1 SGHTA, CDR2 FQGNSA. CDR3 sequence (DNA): TGTGCCAGCAGCGGTCTCGGGGGCGAGCAGTACTTC. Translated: CASSGLGGEQYF.

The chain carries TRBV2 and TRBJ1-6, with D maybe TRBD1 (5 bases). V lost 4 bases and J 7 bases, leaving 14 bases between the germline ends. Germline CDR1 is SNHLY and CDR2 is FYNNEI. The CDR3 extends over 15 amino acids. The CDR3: CASSAEGLENSPLHF. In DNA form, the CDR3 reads TGTGCCAGCAGTGCAGAGGGGCTAGAGAATTCACCCCTCCACTTT.

CDR3 region: CASSIGQGSYSPLHF. Here the CDR3 DNA reads TGTGCCAGTAGTATAGGACAGGGATCTTATTCACCCCTCCACTTT. This chain links TRBV19 with TRBJ1-6; 7 positions agree with TRBD1. Germline CDR1 and CDR2: LNHDA and SQIVND (reference sequence). V shed 1 base, J shed 8 bases, and the junction held 5 bases outside the gene matches. This CDR3 has 15 residues.

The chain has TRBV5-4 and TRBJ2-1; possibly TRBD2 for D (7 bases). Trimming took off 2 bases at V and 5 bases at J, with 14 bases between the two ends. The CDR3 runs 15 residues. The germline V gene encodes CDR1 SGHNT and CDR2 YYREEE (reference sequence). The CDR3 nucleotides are TGTGCCAGCAGCTTTGGGGGGGCTAACCACAATGAGCAGTTCTTC. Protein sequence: CASSFGGANHNEQFF.

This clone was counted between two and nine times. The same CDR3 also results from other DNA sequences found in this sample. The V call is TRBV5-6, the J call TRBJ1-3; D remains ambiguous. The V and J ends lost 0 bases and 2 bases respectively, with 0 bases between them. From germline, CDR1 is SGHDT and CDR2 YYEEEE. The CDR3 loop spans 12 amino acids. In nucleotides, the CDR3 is TGTGCCAGCAGCTTGGCTGGAAACACCATATATTTT. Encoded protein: CASSLAGNTIYF.

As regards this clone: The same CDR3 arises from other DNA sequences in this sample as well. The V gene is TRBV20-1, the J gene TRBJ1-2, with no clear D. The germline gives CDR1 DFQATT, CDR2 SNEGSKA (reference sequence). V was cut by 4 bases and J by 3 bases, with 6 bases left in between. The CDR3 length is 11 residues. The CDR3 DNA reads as TGCAGTGCTACCTTGGACTATGGCTACACCTTC. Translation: CSATLDYGYTF.

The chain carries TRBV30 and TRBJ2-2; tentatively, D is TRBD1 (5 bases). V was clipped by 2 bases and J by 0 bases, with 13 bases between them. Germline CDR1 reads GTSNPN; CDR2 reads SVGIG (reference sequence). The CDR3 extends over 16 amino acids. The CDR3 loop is CAWSIILTANTGELFF. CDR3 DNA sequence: TGTGCCTGGAGTATAATCTTGACAGCGAACACCGGGGAGCTGTTTTTT.

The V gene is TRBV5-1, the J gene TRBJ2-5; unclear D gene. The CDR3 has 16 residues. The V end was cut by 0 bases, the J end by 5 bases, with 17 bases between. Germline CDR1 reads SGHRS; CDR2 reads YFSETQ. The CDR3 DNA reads TGCGCCAGCAGCTTGGTAGTCCCTTCCTTCGGTGAGACCCAGTACTTC. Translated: CASSLVVPSFGETQYF.

Here the CDR3 reads CASSAPGQPGTEAFF. Written as DNA, the CDR3 is TGTGCCAGCAGTGCCCCGGGACAGCCGGGCACTGAAGCTTTCTTT. The V call is TRBV2, the J call TRBJ1-1, with 7 bases identical to TRBD1. CDR1 and CDR2 (germline): SNHLY, FYNNEI. V shed 4 bases and J 4 bases; nucleotides not matched to a gene: 9. There are 15 residues in the CDR3.

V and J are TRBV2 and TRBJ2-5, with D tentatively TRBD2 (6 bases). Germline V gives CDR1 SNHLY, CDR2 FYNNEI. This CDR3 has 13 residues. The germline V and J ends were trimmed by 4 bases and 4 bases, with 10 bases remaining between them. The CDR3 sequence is CASSGEVRETQYF. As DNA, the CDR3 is TGTGCCAGCAGTGGGGAGGTCCGAGAGACCCAGTACTTC.

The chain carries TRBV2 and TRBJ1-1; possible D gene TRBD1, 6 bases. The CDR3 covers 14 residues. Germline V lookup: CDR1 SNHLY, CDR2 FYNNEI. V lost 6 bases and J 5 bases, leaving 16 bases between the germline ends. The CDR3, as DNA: TGTGCCAGCAGGGATTCCAGGGGTAGGACTGAAGCTTTCTTT. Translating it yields CASRDSRGRTEAFF.

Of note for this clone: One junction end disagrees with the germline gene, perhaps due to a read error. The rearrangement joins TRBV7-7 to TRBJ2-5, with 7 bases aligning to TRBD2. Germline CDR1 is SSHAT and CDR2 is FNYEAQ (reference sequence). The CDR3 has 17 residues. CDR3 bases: TGTGCTAGCAGCTTAAAGGTGTCTGCGGGAGAGAAAGAGACCCAGTACTTC. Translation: CASSLKVSAGEKETQYF.

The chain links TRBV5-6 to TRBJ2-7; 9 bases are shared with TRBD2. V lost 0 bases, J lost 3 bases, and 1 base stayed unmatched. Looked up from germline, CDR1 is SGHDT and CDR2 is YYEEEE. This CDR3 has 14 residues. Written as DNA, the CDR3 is TGTGCCAGCAGCTTGGTACTAGCGGGCTACGAGCAGTACTTC. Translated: CASSLVLAGYEQYF.